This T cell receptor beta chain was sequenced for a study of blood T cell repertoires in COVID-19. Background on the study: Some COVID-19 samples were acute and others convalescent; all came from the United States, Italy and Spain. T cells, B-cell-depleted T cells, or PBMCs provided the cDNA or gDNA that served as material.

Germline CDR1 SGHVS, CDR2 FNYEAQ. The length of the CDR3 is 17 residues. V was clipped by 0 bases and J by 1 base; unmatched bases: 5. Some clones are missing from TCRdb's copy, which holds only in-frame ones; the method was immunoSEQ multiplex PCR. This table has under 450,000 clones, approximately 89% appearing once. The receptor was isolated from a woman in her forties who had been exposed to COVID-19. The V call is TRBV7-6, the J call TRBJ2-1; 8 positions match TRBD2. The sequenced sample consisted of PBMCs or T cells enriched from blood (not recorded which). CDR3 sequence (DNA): TGTGCCAGCAGCTTAGCGGACGGGAGGGAATCCTACAATGAGCAGTTCTTC. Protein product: CASSLADGRESYNEQFF.